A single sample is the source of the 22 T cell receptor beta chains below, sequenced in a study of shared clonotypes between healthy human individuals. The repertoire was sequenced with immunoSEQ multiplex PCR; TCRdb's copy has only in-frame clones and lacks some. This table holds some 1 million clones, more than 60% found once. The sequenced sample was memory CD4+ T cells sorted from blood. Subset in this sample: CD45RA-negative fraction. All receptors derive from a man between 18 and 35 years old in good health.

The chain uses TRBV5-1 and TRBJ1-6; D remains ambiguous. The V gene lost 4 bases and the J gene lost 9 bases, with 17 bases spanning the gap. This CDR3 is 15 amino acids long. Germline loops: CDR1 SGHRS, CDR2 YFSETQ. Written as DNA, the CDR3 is TGCGCCAGCAGCCCAACGTCCTTTATGGGTTCACCCCTCCACTTT. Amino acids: CASSPTSFMGSPLHF. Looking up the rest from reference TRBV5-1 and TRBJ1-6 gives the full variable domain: KAGVTQTPRYLIKTRGQQVTLSCSPISGHRSVSWYQQTPGQGLQFLFEYFSETQRNKGNFPGRFSGRQFSNSRSEMNVSTLELGDSALYLCASSPTSFMGSPLHFGNGTRLTVT.

The CDR3 spells CASSLVIGGGETQYF. As DNA, the CDR3 is TGCGCCAGCAGCTTGGTGATAGGGGGCGGGGAGACCCAGTACTTC. The rearrangement uses TRBV5-1 and TRBJ2-5, with 7 bases matching TRBD1. The CDR3 length is 15 residues. J gave up 5 bases and V 0 bases, and 7 bases lay outside the gene matches. Per the germline V gene, CDR1 is SGHRS and CDR2 is YFSETQ.

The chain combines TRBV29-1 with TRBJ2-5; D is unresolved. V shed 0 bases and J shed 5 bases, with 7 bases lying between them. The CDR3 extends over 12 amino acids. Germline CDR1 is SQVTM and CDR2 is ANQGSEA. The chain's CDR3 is CSVEDTTETQYF. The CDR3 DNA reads TGCAGCGTTGAAGATACGACGGAGACCCAGTACTTC. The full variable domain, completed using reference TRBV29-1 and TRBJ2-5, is SAVISQKPSRDICQRGTSLTIQCQVDSQVTMMFWYRQQPGQSLTLIATANQGSEATYESGFVIDKFPISRPNLTFSTLTVSNMSPEDSSIYLCSVEDTTETQYFGPGTRLLVL.

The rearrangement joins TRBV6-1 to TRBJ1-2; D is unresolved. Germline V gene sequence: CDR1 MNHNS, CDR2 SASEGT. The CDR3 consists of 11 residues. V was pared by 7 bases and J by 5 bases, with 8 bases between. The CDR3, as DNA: TGTGCCAGCAAGGAAGGGTATGGCTACACCTTC. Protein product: CASKEGYGYTF.

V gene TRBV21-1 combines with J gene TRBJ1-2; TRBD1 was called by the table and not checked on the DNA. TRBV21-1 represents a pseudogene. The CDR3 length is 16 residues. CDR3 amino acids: CASSKEVPDRIYGYTF. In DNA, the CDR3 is TGTGCCAGCAGCAAAGAAGTCCCGGACAGGATCTATGGCTACACCTTC.

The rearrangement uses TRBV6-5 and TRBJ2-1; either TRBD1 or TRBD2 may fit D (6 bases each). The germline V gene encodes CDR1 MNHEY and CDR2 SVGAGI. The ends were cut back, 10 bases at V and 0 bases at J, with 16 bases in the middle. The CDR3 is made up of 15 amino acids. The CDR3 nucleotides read TGTGCCATCAAGAGGGGGGCTGGCTCCTACAATGAGCAGTTCTTC. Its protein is CAIKRGAGSYNEQFF.

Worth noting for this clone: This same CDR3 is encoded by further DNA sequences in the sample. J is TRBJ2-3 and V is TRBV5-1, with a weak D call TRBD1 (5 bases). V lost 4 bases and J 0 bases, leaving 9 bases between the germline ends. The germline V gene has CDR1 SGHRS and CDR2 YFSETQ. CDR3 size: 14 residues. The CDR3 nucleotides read TGCGCCAGCAGCCTCGACAGTAGCACAGATACGCAGTATTTT. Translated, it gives CASSLDSSTDTQYF.

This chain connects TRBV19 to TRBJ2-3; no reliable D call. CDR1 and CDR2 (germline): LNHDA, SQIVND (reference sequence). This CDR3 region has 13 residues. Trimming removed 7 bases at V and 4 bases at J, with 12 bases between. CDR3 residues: CASKARRPDTQYF. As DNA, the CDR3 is TGTGCCAGTAAAGCCCGGCGACCAGATACGCAGTATTTT. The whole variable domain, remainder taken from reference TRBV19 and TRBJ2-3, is DGGITQSPKYLFRKEGQNVTLSCEQNLNHDAMYWYRQDPGQGLRLIYYSQIVNDFQKGDIAEGYSVSREKKESFPLTVTSAQKNPTAFYLCASKARRPDTQYFGPGTRLTVL.

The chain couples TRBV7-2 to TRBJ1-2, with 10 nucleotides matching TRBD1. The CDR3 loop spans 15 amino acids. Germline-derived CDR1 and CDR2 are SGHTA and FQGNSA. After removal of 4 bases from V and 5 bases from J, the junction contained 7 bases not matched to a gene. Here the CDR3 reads CASSSHGQGVYGYTF. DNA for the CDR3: TGTGCCAGCAGCTCCCATGGACAGGGGGTTTATGGCTACACCTTC.

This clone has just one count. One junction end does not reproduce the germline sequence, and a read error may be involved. CDR3 sequence (DNA): TGTGCCAGCAGCTTAGTTAGGCGGGGGGCGTCGGACAGAAGGGGAAATACCATATATTTT. Its translation is CASSLVRRGASDRRGNTIYF. The chain joins TRBV7-6 to TRBJ1-3; a weak D match, TRBD1 (6 bases). Germline lookup yields CDR1 SGHVS and CDR2 FNYEAQ. The CDR3 is made up of 20 amino acids.

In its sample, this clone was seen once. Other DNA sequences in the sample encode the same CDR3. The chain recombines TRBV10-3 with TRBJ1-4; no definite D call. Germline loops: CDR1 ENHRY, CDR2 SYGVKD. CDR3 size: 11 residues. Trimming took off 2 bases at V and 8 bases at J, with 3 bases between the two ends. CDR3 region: CAISEGEKLFF. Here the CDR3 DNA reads TGTGCCATCAGTGAGGGGGAAAAACTGTTTTTT.

The chain's CDR3 is CSASGSDTQYF. DNA of the CDR3: TGCAGTGCTTCCGGATCAGATACGCAGTATTTT. This chain links TRBV20-1 with TRBJ2-3; no clear D. Germline loops: CDR1 DFQATT, CDR2 SNEGSKA (reference sequence). The length of the CDR3 is 11 residues. Between the trimmed V and J ends, which lost 5 bases and 4 bases, there was a span of 7 bases.

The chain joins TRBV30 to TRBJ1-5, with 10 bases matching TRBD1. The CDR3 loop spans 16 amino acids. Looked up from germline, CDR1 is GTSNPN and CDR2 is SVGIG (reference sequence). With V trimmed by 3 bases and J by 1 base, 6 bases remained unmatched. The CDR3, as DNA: TGTGCCTGGAGGAGGGGGGGACAGGGGAGCAATCAGCCCCAGCATTTT. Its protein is CAWRRGGQGSNQPQHF.

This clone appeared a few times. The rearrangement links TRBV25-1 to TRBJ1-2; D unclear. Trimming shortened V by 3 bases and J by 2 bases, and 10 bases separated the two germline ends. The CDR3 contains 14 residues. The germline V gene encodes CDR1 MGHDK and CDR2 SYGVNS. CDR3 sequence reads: CASSENGQNYGYTF. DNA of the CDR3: TGTGCCAGCAGTGAGAACGGGCAAAACTATGGCTACACCTTC.

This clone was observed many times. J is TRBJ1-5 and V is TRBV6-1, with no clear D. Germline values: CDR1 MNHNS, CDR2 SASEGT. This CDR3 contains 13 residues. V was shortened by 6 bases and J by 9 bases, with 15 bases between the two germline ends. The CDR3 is CASRETQGGPQHF. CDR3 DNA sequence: TGTGCCAGCAGGGAGACCCAAGGTGGGCCCCAGCATTTT.

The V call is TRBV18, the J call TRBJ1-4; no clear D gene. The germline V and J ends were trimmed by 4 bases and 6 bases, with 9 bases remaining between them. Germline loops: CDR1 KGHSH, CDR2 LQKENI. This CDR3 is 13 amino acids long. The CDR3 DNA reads TGTGCCAGCTCACGGTCAATTGATGAAAAACTGTTTTTT. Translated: CASSRSIDEKLFF.

The CDR3 sequence: CASSLGPNRVLAGEQYF. The CDR3 nucleotides read TGTGCCAGCAGCTTAGGCCCCAACAGGGTCTTAGCGGGTGAGCAGTACTTC. The chain recombines TRBV11-3 with TRBJ2-7; possible D gene TRBD2, 7 bases. The CDR3 totals 17 residues. V was clipped by 1 base and J by 7 bases, with 23 bases between them. From germline, CDR1 is SGHNT and CDR2 YENEEA.

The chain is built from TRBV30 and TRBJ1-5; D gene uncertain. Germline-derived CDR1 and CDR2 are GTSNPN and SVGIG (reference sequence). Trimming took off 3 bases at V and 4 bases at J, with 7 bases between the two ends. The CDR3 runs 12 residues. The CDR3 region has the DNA TGTGCCTGGAGGGTCGGGAATCAGCCCCAGCATTTT. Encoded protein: CAWRVGNQPQHF.

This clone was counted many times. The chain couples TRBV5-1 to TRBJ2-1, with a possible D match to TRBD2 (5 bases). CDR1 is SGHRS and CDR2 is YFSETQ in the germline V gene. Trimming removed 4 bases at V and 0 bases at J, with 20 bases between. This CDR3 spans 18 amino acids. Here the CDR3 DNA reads TGCGCCAGCAGCGTCAACCTGTTGGGTGGACTCTCCTACAATGAGCAGTTCTTC. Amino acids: CASSVNLLGGLSYNEQFF.

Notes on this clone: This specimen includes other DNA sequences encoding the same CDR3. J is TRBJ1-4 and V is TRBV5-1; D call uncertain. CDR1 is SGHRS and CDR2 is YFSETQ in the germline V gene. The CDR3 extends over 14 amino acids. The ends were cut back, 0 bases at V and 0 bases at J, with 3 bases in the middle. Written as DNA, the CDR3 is TGCGCCAGCAGCTTGGGACCAACTAATGAAAAACTGTTTTTT. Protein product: CASSLGPTNEKLFF.

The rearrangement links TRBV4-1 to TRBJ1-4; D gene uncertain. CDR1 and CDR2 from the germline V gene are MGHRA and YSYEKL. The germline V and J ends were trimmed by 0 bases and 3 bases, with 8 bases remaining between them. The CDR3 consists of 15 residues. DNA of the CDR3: TGCGCCAGCAGCCAAGACATCGGATCTAATGAAAAACTGTTTTTT. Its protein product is CASSQDIGSNEKLFF.

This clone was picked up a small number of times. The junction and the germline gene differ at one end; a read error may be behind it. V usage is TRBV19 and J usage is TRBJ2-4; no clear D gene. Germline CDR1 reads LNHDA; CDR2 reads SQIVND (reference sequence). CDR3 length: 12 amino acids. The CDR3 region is CASSTARNIQYF. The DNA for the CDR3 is TGTGCCAGTAGTACGGCCAGAAACATTCAGTACTTC.